The T cell receptor beta chain under discussion was sequenced for a study of CD8+ T cells in alopecia areata (dated by TCRdb to about 2018). Describing the broader study: The treated patients, all with moderate-to-severe alopecia areata, were enrolled in an open-label pilot trial of oral tofacitinib given at 5 to 10 mg twice daily. Human TCRbeta sequencing covered scalp tissue and sorted CD4+ and CD8+ peripheral blood T cells from patchy and totalis/universalis alopecia areata patients and healthy controls. RNA was extracted with the PAXgene miRNA kit for fixed scalp, the miRNeasy kit for PBMCs, and the RNeasy kit for mouse skin. Tofacitinib was administered for 6 to 18 months, and 6 months of follow-up off drug were then conducted to assess delayed response and recurrence. Scalp clonality was compared among normal scalp (n=4), patchy alopecia areata scalp (n=8), and alopecia totalis/universalis scalp (n=8). The SALT score, which quantifies the percentage of affected scalp surface area, was used to measure disease severity in treated patients. immunoSEQ multiplex PCR using 35 Vbeta forward primers and 13 Jbeta reverse primers was used to amplify TCRbeta CDR3 regions. Biopsies were taken from tofacitinib-treated patients at baseline and again at 4 and 24 weeks into treatment, and several of those patients also had a later scalp biopsy. High-throughput TCRbeta sequencing was used to examine T cell clonal expansion in alopecia areata in both the C3H/HeJ mouse model and human patients. What the authors observed across the whole study: Unlike mouse skin, which is dominated by gammadelta T cells, normal human skin has resident alphabeta T cells that are also sequenced, and this complicates analysis of the scalp TCR repertoire. Because the treated cohort was small and had only one nonresponder, larger studies are needed to examine links between baseline CD8+ expansion and response. Compared with normal scalp, lesional scalp had higher clonality and more expanded CD8+ clones, particularly in alopecia totalis/universalis, a pattern that suggests antigenic drive. Many expanded lesional clones persisted in scalp and blood during tofacitinib treatment, which may partly explain relapse after stopping treatment. Shared TCR sequences between patients were less evident than in mice, which may be partly attributable to HLA diversity in the patient population. Tofacitinib significantly lowered scalp clonality and the number of expanded CD8+ clones among the top 100 scalp clones.

The CDR3 has 18 amino acids, counting the end cysteine and phenylalanine. Here the CDR3 DNA is all that survives: 54 bases in frame from base 1. CDR1 and CDR2, looked up from the germline V gene (reference sequence), are LNHNV and YYDKDF. After removal of 1 base from V and 7 bases from J, the junction retains 11 bases not matched to a gene. Receptors were amplified or captured by the immunoSEQ multiplex PCR assay. To provide template for TCR sequencing, every sample had RNA extracted and reverse transcribed into cDNA. First-strand cDNA was synthesized using SuperScript III with a 2:1 mix of oligo-dT and random hexamers. A synthetic immune receptor repertoire was used to measure amplification bias, and any remaining bias was corrected computationally. In the paper's pipeline: After raw reads were preprocessed to remove errors, the CDR3 was defined following IMGT conventions as running from the conserved cysteine to phenylalanine. Clonality was computed by normalizing Shannon entropy by log2 of the number of productive unique TCRs and subtracting the result from 1. Whether scalp clones were CD4 or CD8 was inferred by matching scalp TCRbeta sequences against CD4 and CD8 repertoires sorted from blood. The source is immuneACCESS, and TCRdb retained only in-frame sequences with V and J called. Part of the clones is not carried over; for the studies checked, unresolved V genes explain less than half of this, and the remainder is unexplained. V, J and clone size were drawn from that table, and D and trimming were deduced from the DNA. Within this sample are around 270,000 clones, with roughly 60% of them counted one time only. The top ten constitute under 2% of the sample.

With regard to this clone: There is no known antigen for this receptor. No per-base quality is available; no much larger clone lies one base away.

In light of the paper, this sample's time point label describes: roughly 26 weeks on oral tofacitinib. Read against the paper, the sample's treatment or condition label means: oral pan-JAK inhibitor, 5-10 mg twice daily. From alopecia areata patients, peripheral blood was collected along with lesional scalp punch biopsies. PBMCs were isolated by density centrifugation and stained for CD3, CD4 and CD8, and CD4+ and CD8+ T cells were sorted on a FACSAria. This TCR derives from a human donor with alopecia areata. The sequences come from CD4+ T cells sorted from blood, collected at week 24, from a patient treated with tofacitinib. In this chain, TRBV15 is recombined with TRBJ1-6, with 9 bases in between that match TRBD1. CDR3 sequence: CATSRVAPGGTGNSPLHF. The sequenced DNA: TGTGCCACCAGCAGAGTGGCCCCCGGAGGGACAGGGAATTCACCCCTCCACTTT.